This entry lists 13 T cell receptor beta chains sequenced from one sample in a study of prognosis after radiotherapy for stage I lung cancer listed by TCRdb under 2021. The listed sequencing device is Illumina HiSeq 3000. Two rounds of multiplex PCR were used to amplify the TCR beta CDR3 region from genomic DNA. The first PCR round used primers specific to each TRBV and TRBJ gene, and the primer sequences were filed in Chinese patent CN105087789A. Using fastp trimming at Q25 and MiXCR clonotype assembly, TCRdb reanalyzed the public sequencing data and kept in-frame beta chains. Each record represents a unique CDR3 protein, reported with the most common genes and DNA among its rows. In all, the sample holds 26,000 or so distinct CDR3 sequences, and about 32% of those were seen once. The leading ten clones occupy 30% to 45% of the sample. Sequencing used PBMCs, obtained before or after stereotactic body radiation therapy (not recorded which). Receptor source: a donor aged 50 or older with non-small cell lung cancer.

This clonotype was seen repeatedly, ten times or more. V is TRBV5-1 and J is TRBJ2-1, with 7 bases that match TRBD2. V lost 1 base and J lost 0; bases outside the gene matches: 7. The germline V gene encodes CDR1 SGHRS and CDR2 YFSETQ. There are 17 residues in the CDR3. In DNA, the CDR3 is TGCGCCAGCAGCTTGTCGTACGGGGGGAGCTCCTACAATGAGCAGTTCTTC. Amino acid sequence: CASSLSYGGSSYNEQFF. The full variable domain, in which reference TRBV5-1 and TRBJ2-1 provide the parts outside the CDR3, is KAGVTQTPRYLIKTRGQQVTLSCSPISGHRSVSWYQQTPGQGLQFLFEYFSETQRNKGNFPGRFSGRQFSNSRSEMNVSTLELGDSALYLCASSLSYGGSSYNEQFFGPGTRLTVL.

Of note for this clonotype: The conserved closing phenylalanine or tryptophan is absent in this CDR3, likely reflecting a read error. The chain joins TRBV6-1 to TRBJ2-1; TRBD2 agrees at 11 bases. The CDR3 runs 15 residues. J was trimmed by 9 bases and V by 10 bases; bases with no gene match: 14. Germline V CDR1 and CDR2: MNHNS, SASEGT. The CDR3 bases are TGTGCCACCAACCTAGCGGGAGGTCCGGTTTTTGAGCAGTTCTCC. Residues: CATNLAGGPVFEQFS.

This clonotype was counted ten times or more. The gene calls are TRBV3-1 and TRBJ1-3; weak D call: TRBD1 (5 bases). V shed 4 bases and J shed 2 bases, with 9 bases lying between them. Germline-derived CDR1 and CDR2 are LGHDT and YNNKEL (reference sequence). The CDR3 covers 14 residues. In nucleotides, the CDR3 is TGTGCCAGCAGCCCGGGGGGAGCTGGAAACACCATATATTTT. Encoded protein: CASSPGGAGNTIYF.

This clonotype was seen repeatedly, ten times or more. The chain recombines TRBV6-2 or TRBV6-3 with TRBJ1-2; 7 bases line up with TRBD1. Per the germline V gene, CDR1 is MNHEY and CDR2 is SVGEGT. This CDR3 region has 12 residues. The junction had 9 bases not matched to a gene; V was cut back by 10 bases and J by 7 bases. The CDR3, as DNA: TGTGCCACATCAGACAGGGCTGGTGGCTACACCTTC. Translating it yields CATSDRAGGYTF.

Turning to this clonotype: Given a much more abundant clone one base away, this may be a read error. The chain carries TRBV9 and TRBJ2-5, with 7 bases that match TRBD2. The junction had 7 bases not matched to a gene; V was cut back by 0 bases and J by 5 bases. The CDR3 spans 15 residues. Germline CDR1 is SGDLS and CDR2 is YYNGEE. CDR3 residues: CASSVGTIGGETQYF. CDR3 in DNA: TGTGCCAGCAGCGTAGGGACTATCGGGGGGGAGACCCAGTACTTC.

This clonotype was seen repeatedly, ten times or more. The chain is built from TRBV20-1 and TRBJ2-5; TRBD2 agrees at 9 bases. This CDR3 region has 15 residues. V shed 0 bases, J shed 3 bases, and the junction held 5 bases outside the gene matches. Germline lookup yields CDR1 DFQATT and CDR2 SNEGSKA (reference sequence). This CDR3 reads CSARDMPSGKETQYF. CDR3 coding DNA: TGCAGTGCTAGAGATATGCCTAGCGGGAAAGAGACCCAGTACTTC.

Turning to this clonotype: Germline is not matched at one junction end, which may reflect a read error. The chain is built from TRBV10-3 and TRBJ2-3, with 12 nucleotides matching TRBD2. This CDR3 spans 18 amino acids. Germline V gene sequence: CDR1 ENHRY, CDR2 SYGVKD. The CDR3 loop is CAIRGRTSGVLSTDTQCF. CDR3 bases: TGTGCCATCAGGGGTCGGACTAGCGGGGTCCTTAGCACAGATACGCAGTGTTTT.

As regards this clonotype: The conserved closing phenylalanine or tryptophan is absent in this CDR3, likely reflecting a read error. J is TRBJ2-1 and V is TRBV11-3; TRBD1 aligns across 9 bases. This CDR3 is 14 amino acids long. The germline gives CDR1 SGHNT, CDR2 YENEEA. Unmatched junction bases numbered 2, after V lost 4 bases and J lost 4 bases. For the CDR3, the DNA is TGTGCCAGCAGCTCGGGACAGGGATACAATGAGCAGTTCTCC. It codes for CASSSGQGYNEQFS.

This clonotype was seen many times. V and J are TRBV27 and TRBJ2-7, with 8 bases fitting TRBD2. V trimming: 6 bases; J trimming: 2 bases; junction bases outside the gene matches: 9. The CDR3 spans 15 residues. In germline, CDR1 is MNHEY, CDR2 SMNVEV (reference sequence). The CDR3 here is CASRRSGSPAYEQYF. The CDR3 DNA sequence: TGTGCCAGCAGACGGAGCGGGAGTCCGGCCTACGAGCAGTACTTC.

Comments on this clonotype: Just one base apart from a much larger clone, this may be a read error. CDR3 sequence reads: CASSPRGRQTNEKLFF. CDR3 coding DNA: TGCGCCAGCAGCCCAAGAGGACGCCAGACTAATGAAAAACTGTTTTTT. The gene calls are TRBV5-1 and TRBJ1-4; D is ambiguous. The CDR3 contains 16 residues. The germline V gene encodes CDR1 SGHRS and CDR2 YFSETQ. V shed 4 bases and J shed 2 bases, with 15 bases lying between them.

This clonotype was detected ten times or more. V usage is TRBV6-1 and J usage is TRBJ1-1, with TRBD1 as a possible D gene (6 bases). This CDR3 spans 12 amino acids. Trimming took off 9 bases at V and 6 bases at J, with 14 bases between the two ends. Germline-derived CDR1 and CDR2 are MNHNS and SASEGT. The CDR3 protein is CASGWGAAEAFF. CDR3 bases: TGTGCCAGTGGGTGGGGGGCAGCTGAAGCTTTCTTT.

This clonotype was seen repeatedly, ten times or more. The rearrangement links TRBV2 to TRBJ2-1; 12 bases are shared with TRBD2. From germline, CDR1 is SNHLY and CDR2 FYNNEI. The V segment lost 5 bases and the J segment 6 bases; nucleotides outside the gene matches: 2. The CDR3 extends over 14 amino acids. The CDR3 protein is CASSTGLAGNEQFF. In DNA form, the CDR3 reads TGTGCCAGCAGTACGGGACTAGCGGGCAATGAGCAGTTCTTC. The variable domain in full, with the rest retrieved from reference TRBV2 and TRBJ2-1, is EPEVTQTPSHQVTQMGQEVILRCVPISNHLYFYWYRQILGQKVEFLVSFYNNEISEKSEIFDDQFSVERPDGSNFTLKIRSTKLEDSAMYFCASSTGLAGNEQFFGPGTRLTVL.

This clonotype appeared many times. The chain has TRBV28 and TRBJ1-1, with TRBD1 as a possible D gene (5 bases). The CDR3 is made up of 14 amino acids. Per the germline V gene, CDR1 is MDHEN and CDR2 is SYDVKM. The V and J ends lost 2 bases and 4 bases respectively, with 11 bases between them. This chain's CDR3 is CASSLVRGRTEAFF. CDR3 coding DNA: TGTGCCAGCAGTTTAGTTCGGGGCCGCACTGAAGCTTTCTTT.